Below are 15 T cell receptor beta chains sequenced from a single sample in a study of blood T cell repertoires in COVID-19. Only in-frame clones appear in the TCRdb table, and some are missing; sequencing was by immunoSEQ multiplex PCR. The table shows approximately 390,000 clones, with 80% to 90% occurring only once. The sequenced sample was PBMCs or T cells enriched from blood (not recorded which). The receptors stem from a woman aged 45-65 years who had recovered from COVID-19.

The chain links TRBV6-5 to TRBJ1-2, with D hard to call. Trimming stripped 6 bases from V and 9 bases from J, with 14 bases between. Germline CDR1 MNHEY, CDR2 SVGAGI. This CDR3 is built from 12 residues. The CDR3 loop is CASRPEIVSYTF. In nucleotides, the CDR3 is TGTGCCAGCAGGCCGGAGATTGTAAGCTACACCTTC.

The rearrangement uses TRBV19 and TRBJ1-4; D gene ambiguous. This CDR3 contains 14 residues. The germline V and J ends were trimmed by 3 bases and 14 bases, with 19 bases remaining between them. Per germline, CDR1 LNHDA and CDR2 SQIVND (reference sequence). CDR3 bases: TGTGCCAGTAGTATTGAGGACCCGTACCGAGGGCTGTTTTTT. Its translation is CASSIEDPYRGLFF.

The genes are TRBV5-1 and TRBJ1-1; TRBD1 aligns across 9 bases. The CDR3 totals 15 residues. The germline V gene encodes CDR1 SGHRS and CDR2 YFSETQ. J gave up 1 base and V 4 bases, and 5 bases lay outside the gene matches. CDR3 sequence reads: CASSQTGGTNTEAFF. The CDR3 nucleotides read TGCGCCAGCAGCCAGACAGGGGGAACGAACACTGAAGCTTTCTTT. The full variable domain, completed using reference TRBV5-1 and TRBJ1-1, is KAGVTQTPRYLIKTRGQQVTLSCSPISGHRSVSWYQQTPGQGLQFLFEYFSETQRNKGNFPGRFSGRQFSNSRSEMNVSTLELGDSALYLCASSQTGGTNTEAFFGQGTRLTVV.

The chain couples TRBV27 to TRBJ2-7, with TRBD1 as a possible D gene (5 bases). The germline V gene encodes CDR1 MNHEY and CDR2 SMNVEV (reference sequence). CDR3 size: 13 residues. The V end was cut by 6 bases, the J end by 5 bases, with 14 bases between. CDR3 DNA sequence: TGTGCCAGCAGCCGCCAGGGAACGAACGAGCAGTACTTC. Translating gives CASSRQGTNEQYF.

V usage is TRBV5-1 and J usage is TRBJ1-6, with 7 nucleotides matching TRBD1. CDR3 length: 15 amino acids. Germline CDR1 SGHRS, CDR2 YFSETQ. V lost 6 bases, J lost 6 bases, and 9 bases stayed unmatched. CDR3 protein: CASKSVDRSNSPLHF. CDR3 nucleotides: TGCGCCAGCAAATCTGTGGACAGGTCTAATTCACCCCTCCACTTT.

The CDR3 DNA is TGTGCCAGCAGCTTCGATAGGGTGGGCGGGGCCCGCACAGATACGCAGTATTTT. This translates into CASSFDRVGGARTDTQYF. The chain joins TRBV7-6 to TRBJ2-3; maybe TRBD2 (6 bases). Trimming took 3 bases from V and 1 from J, leaving 20 bases between them. Germline V CDR1 and CDR2: SGHVS, FNYEAQ. The CDR3 sequence is 18 residues long.

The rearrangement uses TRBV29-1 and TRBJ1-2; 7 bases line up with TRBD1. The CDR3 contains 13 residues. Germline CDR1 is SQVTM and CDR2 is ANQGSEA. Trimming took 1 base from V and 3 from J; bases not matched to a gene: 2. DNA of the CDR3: TGCAGCGTTGAAGTGACAGGGTACTATGGCTACACCTTC. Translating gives CSVEVTGYYGYTF. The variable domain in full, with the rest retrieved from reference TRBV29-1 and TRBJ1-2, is SAVISQKPSRDICQRGTSLTIQCQVDSQVTMMFWYRQQPGQSLTLIATANQGSEATYESGFVIDKFPISRPNLTFSTLTVSNMSPEDSSIYLCSVEVTGYYGYTFGSGTRLTVV.

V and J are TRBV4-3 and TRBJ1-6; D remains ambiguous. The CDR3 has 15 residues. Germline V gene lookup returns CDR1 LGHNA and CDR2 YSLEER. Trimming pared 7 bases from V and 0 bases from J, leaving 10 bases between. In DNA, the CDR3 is TGCGCCAGCACGGGGAGGTACTCCTATAATTCACCCCTCCACTTT. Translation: CASTGRYSYNSPLHF.

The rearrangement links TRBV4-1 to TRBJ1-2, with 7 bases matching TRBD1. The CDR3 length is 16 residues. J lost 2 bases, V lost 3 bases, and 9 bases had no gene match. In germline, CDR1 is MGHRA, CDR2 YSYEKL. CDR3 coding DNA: TGCGCCAGCAGCCAGGACCCGGGACAGCGAAACTATGGCTACACCTTC. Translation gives CASSQDPGQRNYGYTF.

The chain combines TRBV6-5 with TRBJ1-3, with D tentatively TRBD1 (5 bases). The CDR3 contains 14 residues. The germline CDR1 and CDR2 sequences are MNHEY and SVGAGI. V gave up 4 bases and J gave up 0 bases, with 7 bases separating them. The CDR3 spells CASSFGASGNTIYF. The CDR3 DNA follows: TGTGCCAGCAGTTTTGGGGCCTCTGGAAACACCATATATTTT.

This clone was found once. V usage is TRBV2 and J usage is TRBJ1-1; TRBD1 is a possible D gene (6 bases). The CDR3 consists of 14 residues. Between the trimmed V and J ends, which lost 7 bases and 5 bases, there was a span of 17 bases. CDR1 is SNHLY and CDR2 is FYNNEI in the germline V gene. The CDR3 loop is CASITGTVGTEAFF. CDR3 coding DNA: TGTGCCAGCATAACAGGGACCGTCGGGACTGAAGCTTTCTTT.

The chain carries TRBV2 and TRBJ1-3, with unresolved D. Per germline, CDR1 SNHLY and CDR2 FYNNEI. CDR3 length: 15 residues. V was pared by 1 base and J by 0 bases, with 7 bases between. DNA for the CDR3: TGTGCCAGCAGTGAAGTAACAAACTCTGGAAACACCATATATTTT. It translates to CASSEVTNSGNTIYF.

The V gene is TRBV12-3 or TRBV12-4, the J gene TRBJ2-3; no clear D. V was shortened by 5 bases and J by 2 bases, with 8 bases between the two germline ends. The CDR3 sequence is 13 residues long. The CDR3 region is CASSNSPTDTQYF. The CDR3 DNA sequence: TGTGCCAGCAGTAATAGCCCCACAGATACGCAGTATTTT.

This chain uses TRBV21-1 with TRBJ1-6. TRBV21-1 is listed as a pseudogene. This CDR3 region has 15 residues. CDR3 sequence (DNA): TGTGCCACACGAGGGCCCGAAGCGTATAATTCACCCCTCCACTTT. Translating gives CATRGPEAYNSPLHF.

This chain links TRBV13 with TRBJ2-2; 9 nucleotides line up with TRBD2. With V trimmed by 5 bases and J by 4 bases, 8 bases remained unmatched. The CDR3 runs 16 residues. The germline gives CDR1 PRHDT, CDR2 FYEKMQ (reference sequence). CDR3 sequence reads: CASSPGGGGGTGELFF. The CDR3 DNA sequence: TGTGCCAGCAGCCCAGGCGGCGGGGGGGGCACCGGGGAGCTGTTTTTT.